This TCR beta chain is drawn from a study of PD-L1 blockade in urothelial cancer. Whole-study results and caveats: Tumor-associated clones in the blood of durable-benefit patients grew more at 3 weeks.

Sequencing used immunoSEQ multiplex PCR; TCRdb keeps in-frame clones, though not all of them. This sample has over 35,000 clones, with around four fifths found just once. Germline assignment: CDR1 SNHLY and CDR2 FYNNEI. The CDR3 has 12 residues. J lost 7 bases, V lost 6 bases, and 5 bases had no gene match. Indicated time point: pretreatment peripheral blood. Every patient provided from 1 to 8 samples, collected pretreatment and on-treatment. This clone was seen more than once but under ten times. Its antigen is currently unknown. The chain recombines TRBV2 with TRBJ1-2; 7 nucleotides align to TRBD1. The source material was PBMCs, sampled around atezolizumab (anti-PD-L1) treatment. The source of this sequence is an elderly man with urothelial cancer. CDR3 residues: CASRQGSGGYTF. CDR3 DNA: TGTGCCAGCAGACAGGGGAGTGGTGGCTACACCTTC.